This T cell receptor beta chain was found in a study of Ad26.COV2.S vaccination and SARS-CoV-2 variants. General study results and limits: Researchers cautioned that TCR breadth and depth analyses may have underestimated total T cell responses.

Using immunoSEQ multiplex PCR, the repertoire was profiled, and TCRdb retains in-frame clones only, with some absent. The sample contains roughly 680,000 clones, 89% of which appear only once. Trimming took off 0 bases at V and 2 bases at J, with 4 bases between the two ends. CDR1 is LGHDT and CDR2 is YNNKEL in the germline V gene (reference sequence). This CDR3 spans 13 amino acids. This clone was found a few times. Its antigen is still unknown. This specimen includes other DNA sequences encoding the same CDR3. Specified treatment: 19 received Ad26.COV2.S at low or high dose, single or two shots; about 5 received placebo; per-sample allocation not given. It was on day 63 after the first vaccine or placebo injection that samples were taken.

This clonotype was obtained from a person aged 18-65 years who received the Ad26.COV2.S COVID-19 vaccine or a placebo. The sequencing used peripheral blood, collected in a trial of Ad26.COV2.S vaccine versus placebo. This chain links TRBV3-1 (or the pseudogene TRBV3-2) with TRBJ1-2, with D unclear. This CDR3 reads CASSQEGNYGYTF. The CDR3 DNA is TGTGCCAGCAGCCAAGAGGGGAACTATGGCTACACCTTC.